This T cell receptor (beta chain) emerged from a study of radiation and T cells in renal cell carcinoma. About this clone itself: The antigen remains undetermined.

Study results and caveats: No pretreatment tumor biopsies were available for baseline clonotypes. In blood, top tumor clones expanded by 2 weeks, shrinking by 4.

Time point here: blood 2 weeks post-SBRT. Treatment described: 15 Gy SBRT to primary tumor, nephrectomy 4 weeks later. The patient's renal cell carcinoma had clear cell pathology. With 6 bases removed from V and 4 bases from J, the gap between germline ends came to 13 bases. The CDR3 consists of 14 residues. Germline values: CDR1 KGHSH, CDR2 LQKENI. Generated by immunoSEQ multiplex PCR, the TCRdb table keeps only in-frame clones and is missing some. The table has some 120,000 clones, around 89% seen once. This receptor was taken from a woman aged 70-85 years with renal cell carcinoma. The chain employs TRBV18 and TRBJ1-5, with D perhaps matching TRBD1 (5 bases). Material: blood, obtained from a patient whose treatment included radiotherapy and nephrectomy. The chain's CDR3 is CASSLTELNQPQHF. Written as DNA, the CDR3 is TGTGCCAGCTCCCTGACAGAATTAAATCAGCCCCAGCATTTT.